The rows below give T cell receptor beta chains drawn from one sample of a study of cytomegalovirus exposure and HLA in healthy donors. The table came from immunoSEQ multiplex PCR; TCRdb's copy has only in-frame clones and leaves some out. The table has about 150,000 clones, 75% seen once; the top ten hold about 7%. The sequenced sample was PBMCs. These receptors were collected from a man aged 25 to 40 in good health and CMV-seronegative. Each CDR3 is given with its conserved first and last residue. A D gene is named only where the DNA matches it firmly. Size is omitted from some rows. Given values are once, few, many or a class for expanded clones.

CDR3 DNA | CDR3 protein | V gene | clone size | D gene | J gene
TGTGCCAGCAGTTCGGGGTCGGGCACTGAAGCTTTCTTT | CASSSGSGTEAFF | TRBV7-6 | once | NA | TRBJ1-1
TGTGCCAGTAGTGCGGGGGGTCCTACCTACGAGCAGTACTTC | CASSAGGPTYEQYF | TRBV19 | NA | TRBD2 | TRBJ2-7
TGTGCCAGCAACCTCGGGACAGGGCGCACAGATACGCAGTATTTT | CASNLGTGRTDTQYF | TRBV6-1 | once | TRBD1 | TRBJ2-3
TGTGCCAGCAGCGTAGGATTAGTGGGACAGGGTGACCGCCTCTCTGGAAACACCATATATTTT | CASSVGLVGQGDRLSGNTIYF | TRBV9 | NA | TRBD1 | TRBJ1-3
TGTGCCATCAGTGAGTCCCAGACTAGCGGACCAGGGGAGACCCAGTACTTC | CAISESQTSGPGETQYF | TRBV10-3 | NA | TRBD2 | TRBJ2-5
TGCGCCAGCAGGGGACAGGGAAGGACCGGGGAGCTGTTTTTT | CASRGQGRTGELFF | TRBV5-1 | NA | TRBD1 | TRBJ2-2
TGTGCCAGCAGCCCCGAAGCGGGAGCCACCTACGAGCAGTACTTC | CASSPEAGATYEQYF | TRBV9 | NA | TRBD2 | TRBJ2-7
TGTGCCAGCAGCTCCTCTAGCGGGGGGCGTCCTAGCACAGATACGCAGTATTTT | CASSSSSGGRPSTDTQYF | TRBV5-5 | NA | TRBD2 | TRBJ2-3
TGTGCCAGTAAAGACAGGGGGGAGACCCAGTACTTC | CASKDRGETQYF | TRBV19 | NA | TRBD1 | TRBJ2-5
TGTGCCAGCAGTGACGGGGGGTTCGGAAACTTCGGTCAGCCCCAGCATTTT | CASSDGGFGNFGQPQHF | TRBV6-1 | NA | NA | TRBJ1-5
TGTGCCAGCAGTTTCATCCCCCCAGGGGGGAGGTACACCTTC | CASSFIPPGGRYTF | TRBV27 | few | TRBD1 | TRBJ1-2
TGTGCCAGCTTGCGACTTAGGGAGACAGATACGCAGTATTTT | CASLRLRETDTQYF | TRBV18 | few | NA | TRBJ2-3
TGTGCCAGCAGTTCGGGACGGGGGAATTCACCCCTCCACTTT | CASSSGRGNSPLHF | TRBV28 | once | NA | TRBJ1-6
TGTGCCATCAGTCCGGGACAGGGCCTCTCCTACGAGCAGTACTTC | CAISPGQGLSYEQYF | TRBV10-3 | NA | TRBD1 | TRBJ2-7
TGTGCCAGCAGAATTGGTGGCGGGAACTACAATGAGCAGTTCTTC | CASRIGGGNYNEQFF | TRBV19 | NA | NA | TRBJ2-1
TGCGCCAGCAGCGGTGGGACAGGGACGGAGACCCAGTACTTC | CASSGGTGTETQYF | TRBV5-1 | NA | TRBD1 | TRBJ2-5
TGTGCCAGCACCGTTAGTCTGAACACTGAAGCTTTCTTT | CASTVSLNTEAFF | TRBV28 | NA | NA | TRBJ1-1
TGTGCCAGCAGTCCTTCTAGCGGGAGGTGGGAGACCCAGTACTTC | CASSPSSGRWETQYF | TRBV27 | NA | TRBD2 | TRBJ2-5
TGTGCCAGCAGTTCCGACAGGGCGGGCGGCTACACCTTC | CASSSDRAGGYTF | TRBV7-2 | NA | TRBD1 | TRBJ1-2
TGTGCCAGCACCAAGGACAGTGAAGCTTTCTTT | CASTKDSEAFF | TRBV6-1 | once | NA | TRBJ1-1
TGTGCCAGCAGCTTAGGTTATGGGGCTAGGGCAACTAACGAAAAACTGTTTTTT | CASSLGYGARATNEKLFF | TRBV11-2 | NA | NA | TRBJ1-4
TGTGCCTGGAGGACAGGGGACACTGAAGCTTTCTTT | CAWRTGDTEAFF | TRBV30 | NA | TRBD1 | TRBJ1-1
TGTGCCAGTGGGGATTTCGGGAGCGGGACTGAAGCTTTCTTT | CASGDFGSGTEAFF | TRBV19 | few | NA | TRBJ1-1
TGTGCCAGCAGTGAACAAACAGGGCCTCAGCCCCAGCATTTT | CASSEQTGPQPQHF | TRBV2 | NA | NA | TRBJ1-5
TGTGCCAGCAGCTTAACCCCGAATCAGCCCCAGCATTTT | CASSLTPNQPQHF | TRBV7-3 | NA | NA | TRBJ1-5
TGTGCCAGCAGCAAAGTTTGGACAGGGAGCTCCTATAATTCACCCCTCCACTTT | CASSKVWTGSSYNSPLHF | TRBV21-1 | NA | NA | TRBJ1-6
TGCGCCAGCAGCCAAGGGGACAGGGCAGGGGCAGATACGCAGTATTTT | CASSQGDRAGADTQYF | TRBV4-1 | NA | TRBD1 | TRBJ2-3
TGTGCCAGCAGCTTAAAGGGGGCCACTGAAGCTTTCTTT | CASSLKGATEAFF | TRBV11-3 | NA | TRBD1 | TRBJ1-1
TGTGCCAGCAGCTTAGCCTCTTACGAAGCGGGAGGATCCAAAAACAGTCAGTACTTC | CASSLASYEAGGSKNSQYF | TRBV11-2 | NA | TRBD2 | TRBJ2-4
TGTGCCAGTGCTAGGGAGTTCCAAGAGACCCAGTACTTC | CASAREFQETQYF | TRBV19 | NA | NA | TRBJ2-5
TGTGCCAGCAGCTCCCGCTACGAGCAGTACTTC | CASSSRYEQYF | TRBV5-4 | NA | NA | TRBJ2-7
TGTGCCAGCAGCGGCGGGACAGGGGGTGGCTACACCTTC | CASSGGTGGGYTF | TRBV7-3 | NA | TRBD1 | TRBJ1-2
TGTGCCAGCAGCGCCGGGACAGGGTTTTGGTATGGCTACACCTTC | CASSAGTGFWYGYTF | TRBV28 | NA | TRBD1 | TRBJ1-2
TGTGCCGGCAGTGAAAGGGGGCGAAATGGAAACACCATATATTTT | CAGSERGRNGNTIYF | TRBV2 | NA | TRBD1 | TRBJ1-3
TGTGCCACCAGCAGAGGGGCCACAGGGAACTATGGCTACACCTTC | CATSRGATGNYGYTF | TRBV15 | NA | NA | TRBJ1-2
TGTGCCAGCAGCTTAGACGAGGGGGTAGGATATGGCTACACCTTC | CASSLDEGVGYGYTF | TRBV7-6 | NA | NA | TRBJ1-2
TGTGCCAGCAGTATAGCGGGGAGCACAGATACGCAGTATTTT | CASSIAGSTDTQYF | TRBV27 | few | TRBD2 | TRBJ2-3
TGCGCCAGCAGCATCCAGGGACAGGGTGGTATACTTGCAGATACGCAGTATTTT | CASSIQGQGGILADTQYF | TRBV5-1 | NA | TRBD1 | TRBJ2-3
TGTGCCAGCAGCTTGAGTTTGACTAGCGACTCCTACGAGCAGTACTTC | CASSLSLTSDSYEQYF | TRBV5-6 | NA | TRBD2 | TRBJ2-7